In its sample, the clone carrying this T cell receptor (beta chain) was seen once. Antigen: not known. Authors' processing steps: Filtering differed for immunoSEQ, which gave only junction sequences without quality scores. Generated by immunoSEQ multiplex PCR, the TCRdb table keeps only in-frame clones and is missing some. The V and J calls and the clone size are those of that table, but D and trimming were determined from the DNA. This sample yields more than 2 million clones, of which about 94% are seen a single time; approximately 1.6% belongs to the top ten. Germline V gene data show CDR1 as SGDLS and CDR2 as YYNGEE. V lost 4 bases to trimming and J lost 0 bases; unmatched junction nucleotides: 11. The CDR3 sequence is 17 residues long. This record belongs to a study of shared clonotypes between healthy human individuals. The study's findings and limits: What naive subsets generally showed was a larger estimated richness than memory subsets showed. It was observed that roughly 5% of naive CD4 clonotypes were shared across a handful of donors. It was anticipated that sequencing depth would influence how many clonotypes donors shared.

Terminally differentiated effector memory CD45RA+ cells were left out of the naive CD8 fraction, which was CD45RO-negative and positively selected for CCR7. Sequenced: naive CD8+ T cells from PBMCs. The genes are TRBV9 and TRBJ2-3, with 7 bases aligning to TRBD1. This sequence was found in a man between 18 and 35 years old in good health. Some clones in this sample may be carry-over from other donors' samples. The CDR3 DNA follows: TGTGCCAGCAGCCATACCCTCAGGACAGGAAGCACAGATACGCAGTATTTT. It codes for CASSHTLRTGSTDTQYF.